This TCR beta chain stems from a study of blood T cell repertoires in COVID-19. In the study overall: In each case, the material was cDNA or gDNA derived from T cells, B-cell-depleted T cells, or PBMCs.

V shed 1 base and J 8 bases; nucleotides not matched to a gene: 6. CDR3 size: 15 residues. The germline CDR1 and CDR2 sequences are LGHNA and YSLEER. Clones were read by immunoSEQ multiplex PCR, and TCRdb kept only the in-frame ones, dropping some. The sample comprises around 250,000 clones, more than 70% of which are singletons, and approximately 8.6% rests with the top ten. Specimen: peripheral blood. The clonotype originates from a man aged 40-49 years with active or convalescent COVID-19. J is TRBJ1-2 and V is TRBV4-3; 11 bases map to TRBD1. DNA of the CDR3: TGCGCCAGCAGCCAAGCAACGGGACAGGGGGTAGGCTACACCTTC. It yields the protein CASSQATGQGVGYTF.